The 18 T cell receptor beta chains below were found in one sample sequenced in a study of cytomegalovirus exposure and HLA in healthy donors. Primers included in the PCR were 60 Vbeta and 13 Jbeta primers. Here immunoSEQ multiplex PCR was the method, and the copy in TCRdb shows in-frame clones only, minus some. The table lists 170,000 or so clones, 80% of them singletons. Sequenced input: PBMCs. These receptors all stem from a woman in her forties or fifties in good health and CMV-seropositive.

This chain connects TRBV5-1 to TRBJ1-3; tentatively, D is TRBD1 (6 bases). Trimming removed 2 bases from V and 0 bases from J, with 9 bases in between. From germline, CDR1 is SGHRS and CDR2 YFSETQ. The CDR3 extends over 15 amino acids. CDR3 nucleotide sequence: TGCGCCAGCAGCTTACAGGGTAACTCTGGAAACACCATATATTTT. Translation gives CASSLQGNSGNTIYF.

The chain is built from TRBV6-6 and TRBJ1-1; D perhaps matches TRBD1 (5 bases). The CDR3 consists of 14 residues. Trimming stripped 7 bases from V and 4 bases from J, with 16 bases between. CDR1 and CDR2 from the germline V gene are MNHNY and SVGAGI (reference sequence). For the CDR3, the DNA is TGTGCCAGCAACCCAGCAGGGTATCGCACTGAAGCTTTCTTT. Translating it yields CASNPAGYRTEAFF.

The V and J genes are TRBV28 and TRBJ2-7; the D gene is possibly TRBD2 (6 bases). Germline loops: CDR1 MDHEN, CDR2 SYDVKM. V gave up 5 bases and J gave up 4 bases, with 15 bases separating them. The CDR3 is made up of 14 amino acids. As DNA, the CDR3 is TGTGCCAGCAGTAGGAGGGCCCTGGGGTACGAGCAGTACTTC. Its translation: CASSRRALGYEQYF.

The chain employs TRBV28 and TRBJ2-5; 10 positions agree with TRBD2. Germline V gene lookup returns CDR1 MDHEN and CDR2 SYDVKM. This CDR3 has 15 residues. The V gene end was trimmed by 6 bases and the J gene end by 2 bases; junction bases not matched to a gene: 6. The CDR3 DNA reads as TGTGCCAGCAGGTCTAGCGGGAGAAAACAAGAGACCCAGTACTTC. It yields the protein CASRSSGRKQETQYF.

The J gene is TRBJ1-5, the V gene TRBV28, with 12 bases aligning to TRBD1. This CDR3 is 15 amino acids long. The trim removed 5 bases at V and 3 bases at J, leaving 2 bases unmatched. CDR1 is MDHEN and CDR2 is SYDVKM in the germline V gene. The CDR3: CASSGTGGLNQPQHF. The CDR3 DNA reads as TGTGCCAGCAGTGGGACAGGGGGCCTCAATCAGCCCCAGCATTTT. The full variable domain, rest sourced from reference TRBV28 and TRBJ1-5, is DVKVTQSSRYLVKRTGEKVFLECVQDMDHENMFWYRQDPGLGLRLIYFSYDVKMKEKGDIPEGYSVSREKKERFSLILESASTNQTSMYLCASSGTGGLNQPQHFGDGTRLSIL.

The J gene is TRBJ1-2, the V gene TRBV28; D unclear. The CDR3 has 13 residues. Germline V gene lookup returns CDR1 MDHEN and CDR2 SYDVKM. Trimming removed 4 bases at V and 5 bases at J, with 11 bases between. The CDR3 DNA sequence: TGTGCCAGCAGTTATGGCGGATTATATGGCTACACCTTC. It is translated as CASSYGGLYGYTF.

CDR3 loop: CASSLGAGSYNEQFF. CDR3 in DNA: TGTGCCAGCAGCTTGGGAGCGGGCTCCTACAATGAGCAGTTCTTC. This rearrangement joins TRBV7-9 to TRBJ2-1; possible D gene TRBD2, 6 bases. V lost 3 bases, J lost 0 bases, and 9 bases lay in between. The CDR3 loop spans 15 amino acids. Germline V gives CDR1 SEHNR, CDR2 FQNEAQ (reference sequence). Filled out from reference TRBV7-9 and TRBJ2-1, the complete variable domain reads DTGVSQNPRHKITKRGQNVTFRCDPISEHNRLYWYRQTLGQGPEFLTYFQNEAQLEKSRLLSDRFSAERPKGSFSTLEIQRTEQGDSAMYLCASSLGAGSYNEQFFGPGTRLTVL.

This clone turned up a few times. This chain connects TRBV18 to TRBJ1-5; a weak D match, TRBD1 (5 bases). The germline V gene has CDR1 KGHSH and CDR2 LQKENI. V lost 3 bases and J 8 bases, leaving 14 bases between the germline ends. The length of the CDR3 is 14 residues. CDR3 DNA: TGTGCCAGCTCACCCGGGACTGGTGGTGAGCCCCAGCATTTT. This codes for CASSPGTGGEPQHF.

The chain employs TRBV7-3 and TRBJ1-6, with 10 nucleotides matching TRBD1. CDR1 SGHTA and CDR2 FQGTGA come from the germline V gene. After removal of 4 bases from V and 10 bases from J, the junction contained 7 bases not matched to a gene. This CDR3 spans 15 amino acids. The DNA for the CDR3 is TGTGCCAGCAGCTCAAGGACAGGGGGAGACTCACCCCTCCACTTT. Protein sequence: CASSSRTGGDSPLHF. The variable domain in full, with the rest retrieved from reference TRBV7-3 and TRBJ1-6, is GAGVSQTPSNKVTEKGKYVELRCDPISGHTALYWYRQSLGQGPEFLIYFQGTGAADDSGLPNDRFFAVRPEGSVSTLKIQRTERGDSAVYLCASSSRTGGDSPLHFGNGTRLTVT.

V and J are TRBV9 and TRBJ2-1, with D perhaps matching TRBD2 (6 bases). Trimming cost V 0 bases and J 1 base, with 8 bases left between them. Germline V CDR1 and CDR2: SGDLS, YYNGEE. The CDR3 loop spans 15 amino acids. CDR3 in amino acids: CASSVAGESYNEQFF. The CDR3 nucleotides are TGTGCCAGCAGCGTAGCGGGAGAGTCCTACAATGAGCAGTTCTTC. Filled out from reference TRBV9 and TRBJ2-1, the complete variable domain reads DSGVTQTPKHLITATGQRVTLRCSPRSGDLSVYWYQQSLDQGLQFLIQYYNGEERAKGNILERFSAQQFPDLHSELNLSSLELGDSALYFCASSVAGESYNEQFFGPGTRLTVL.

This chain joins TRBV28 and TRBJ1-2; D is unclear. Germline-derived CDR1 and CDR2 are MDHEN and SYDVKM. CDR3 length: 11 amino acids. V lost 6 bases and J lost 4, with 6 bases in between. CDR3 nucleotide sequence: TGTGCCAGCAGACCACTCTATGGCTACACCTTC. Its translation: CASRPLYGYTF.

As DNA, the CDR3 is TGCGCCAGCAGTCTCCGTTTGGGGGGGGATTATACGCAGTATTTT. Its protein is CASSLRLGGDYTQYF. This chain uses TRBV4-3 with TRBJ2-3; 7 bases are shared with TRBD2. The J segment lost 7 bases and the V segment lost 6 bases, leaving 13 bases of the junction unmatched. This CDR3 comprises 15 residues. Germline lookup yields CDR1 LGHNA and CDR2 YSLEER.

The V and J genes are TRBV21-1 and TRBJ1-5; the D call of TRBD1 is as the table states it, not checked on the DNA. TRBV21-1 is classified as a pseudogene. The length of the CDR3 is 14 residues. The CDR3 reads CASSRDRVRQPQHF. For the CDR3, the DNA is TGTGCCAGCAGCAGGGACAGGGTTCGACAGCCCCAGCATTTT.

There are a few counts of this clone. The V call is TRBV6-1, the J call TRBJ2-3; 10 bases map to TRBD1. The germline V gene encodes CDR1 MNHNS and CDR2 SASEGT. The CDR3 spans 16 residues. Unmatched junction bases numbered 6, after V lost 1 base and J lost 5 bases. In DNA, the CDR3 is TGTGCCAGCAGTGAAGGGTTGACAGGGGGCCAAGATACGCAGTATTTT. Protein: CASSEGLTGGQDTQYF.

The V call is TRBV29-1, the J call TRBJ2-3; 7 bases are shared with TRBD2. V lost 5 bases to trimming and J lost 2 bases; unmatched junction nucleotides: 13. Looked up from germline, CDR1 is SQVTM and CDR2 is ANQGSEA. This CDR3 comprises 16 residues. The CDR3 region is CSVRGGLVSSTDTQYF. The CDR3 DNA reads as TGCAGCGTTCGGGGAGGGTTAGTCTCTTCCACAGATACGCAGTATTTT.

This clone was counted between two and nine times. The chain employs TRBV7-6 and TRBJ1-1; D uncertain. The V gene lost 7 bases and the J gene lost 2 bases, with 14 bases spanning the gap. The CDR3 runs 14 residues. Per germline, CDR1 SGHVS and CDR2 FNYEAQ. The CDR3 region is CASKLGQTNTEAFF. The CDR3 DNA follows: TGTGCCAGCAAGCTCGGCCAGACTAACACTGAAGCTTTCTTT.

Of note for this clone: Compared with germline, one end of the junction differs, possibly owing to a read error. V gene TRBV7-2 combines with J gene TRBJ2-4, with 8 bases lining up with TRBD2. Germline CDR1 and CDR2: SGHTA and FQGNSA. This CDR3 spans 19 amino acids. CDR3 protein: CASSPQGRGASVGKNIQCF. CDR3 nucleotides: TGTGCCAGCAGCCCTCAGGGGCGGGGGGCCTCCGTGGGCAAAAACATTCAGTGCTTC.

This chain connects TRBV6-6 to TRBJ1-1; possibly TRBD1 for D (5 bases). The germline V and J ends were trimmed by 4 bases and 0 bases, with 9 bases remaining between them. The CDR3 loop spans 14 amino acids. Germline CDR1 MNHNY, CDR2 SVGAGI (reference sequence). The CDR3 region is CASSSGHLNTEAFF. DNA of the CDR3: TGTGCCAGCAGTTCCGGACATTTGAACACTGAAGCTTTCTTT.